Described below is a single TCR beta chain sequence and its context. This clonotype was detected a few times. There is no known antigen for this receptor. Base qualities are not recorded, but no much larger clone differs from it by a single base. This entry comes from a study of CD8 T cells in ankylosing spondylitis (dated by TCRdb to about 2017). Study-wide context: To find TCR variants linked to disease, the study profiled T cell receptor beta repertoires in ankylosing spondylitis patients and healthy donors. Peripheral blood was sampled, and synovial fluid was also collected from ankylosing spondylitis patients. In total, the full study cohort was made up of 108 healthy donors and 25 to 30 ankylosing spondylitis patients.

TCRdb lists the instrument as Illumina HiSeq 2500. TCR beta libraries were prepared by quantitative 5'-RACE with molecular barcodes. Turning to the authors' computational methods: To identify disease-linked TCR variants, a new computational method was used, one built on a probabilistic model of VDJ rearrangement. TCRdb's own reprocessing of the public reads used fastp at Q25 and MiXCR and kept productive beta chains. Here each entry gathers all rows of one CDR3 protein and keeps the most common genes and DNA. In this record, the V and J calls reflect TCRdb's handling and not the investigators' own analysis. The sample records 650,000 to 800,000 distinct CDR3 sequences, 19% of which are singletons. In total, the top ten clones hold under 20% of the sample. Broad study findings and their caveats: Some motif variants had previously been reported in the synovial fluid and blood of reactive arthritis patients, which suggests shared mechanisms of disease initiation. A TCR beta motif made up of eight highly homologous amino acid variants appeared to be characteristic of blood from ankylosing spondylitis patients. The disease-linked clones were reported as significantly enriched in matched synovial fluid samples from ankylosing spondylitis patients. A CD8+ phenotype was shown by the disease-linked clones, which were found at relatively low frequencies in peripheral blood.

Sample: blood, either unsorted or a sorted T cell fraction (not recorded which). The sequence came from a male donor with ankylosing spondylitis.

CDR3 loop: CASSVPGQGKAFF. At the DNA level, the sequence is TGTGCCAGCAGTGTCCCGGGACAGGGTAAAGCTTTCTTT. The chain is encoded by TRBV6-6 joined to TRBJ1-1; TRBD1 fits 9 bases in the junction. Sequences MNHNY (CDR1) and SVGAGI (CDR2) are obtained from the germline V gene (reference sequence). Trimming removed 5 bases from V and 9 bases from J; the gene matches leave 7 bases unexplained. The CDR3, from cysteine to phenylalanine, totals 13 residues. CDR3 DNA is the only sequence kept; it has 39 bases, read in frame from the first base.